Shown below are 11 T cell receptor beta chains from a single sample sequenced in a study of neoadjuvant nivolumab and ipilimumab in lung cancer. TCRdb's copy holds only in-frame clones and misses some; the assay was immunoSEQ multiplex PCR. This table has 8,000 to 9,500 clones, around 79% appearing once. Sequenced material: adjacent normal lung tissue, taken after neoadjuvant nivolumab, alone or with ipilimumab, at or shortly before surgery. These receptors were collected from an adult with non-small cell lung cancer.

The rearrangement links TRBV9 to TRBJ2-2, with D possibly being TRBD1 (5 bases). The V and J ends lost 4 bases and 4 bases respectively, with 20 bases between them. Germline loops: CDR1 SGDLS, CDR2 YYNGEE. There are 17 residues in the CDR3. The CDR3, as DNA: TGTGCCAGCAGCCCCTCCCGGACCCTCCAGGGCACCGGGGAGCTGTTTTTT. Protein: CASSPSRTLQGTGELFF.

The rearrangement links TRBV5-1 to TRBJ1-1, with TRBD1 matching 7 bases. Germline V gene lookup returns CDR1 SGHRS and CDR2 YFSETQ. The CDR3 extends over 14 amino acids. J was trimmed by 1 base and V by 1 base; bases with no gene match: 1. CDR3 nucleotides: TGCGCCAGCAGCTTGAGGACAGGGAACACTGAAGCTTTCTTT. Its translation: CASSLRTGNTEAFF.

The table lists this clone with a count of one. This chain connects TRBV7-9 to TRBJ2-3; unclear D gene. The ends were cut back, 5 bases at V and 5 bases at J, with 14 bases in the middle. The CDR3 length is 14 residues. Germline CDR1 and CDR2: SEHNR and FQNEAQ (reference sequence). As DNA, the CDR3 is TGTGCCAGCAGCCCTGGGGTAGACGGAGATACGCAGTATTTT. This sequence encodes CASSPGVDGDTQYF.

This chain links TRBV7-2 with TRBJ1-3; 10 bases map to TRBD1. The CDR3 is 16 amino acids. CDR1 and CDR2 (germline): SGHTA, FQGNSA. The trim removed 6 bases at V and 0 bases at J, leaving 5 bases unmatched. The CDR3 DNA sequence: TGTGCCAGCAGTCGGGGACAGGGGATCTCTGGAAACACCATATATTTT. Translating gives CASSRGQGISGNTIYF. Combining the CDR3 with reference TRBV7-2 and TRBJ1-3 gives the whole variable domain GAGVSQSPSNKVTEKGKDVELRCDPISGHTALYWYRQSLGQGLEFLIYFQGNSAPDKSGLPSDRFSAERTGGSVSTLTIQRTQQEDSAVYLCASSRGQGISGNTIYFGEGSWLTVV.

The J gene is TRBJ2-5, the V gene TRBV5-6; the D gene is possibly TRBD1 (6 bases). Trimming cost V 3 bases and J 3 bases, with 12 bases left between them. In germline, CDR1 is SGHDT, CDR2 YYEEEE. The CDR3 is 14 residues long. The CDR3 reads CASSWGPVEETQYF. CDR3 DNA sequence: TGTGCCAGCAGCTGGGGGCCGGTTGAAGAGACCCAGTACTTC. Full variable domain (rest looked up from reference TRBV5-6 and TRBJ2-5): DAGVTQSPTHLIKTRGQQVTLRCSPKSGHDTVSWYQQALGQGPQFIFQYYEEEERQRGNFPDRFSGHQFPNYSSELNVNALLLGDSALYLCASSWGPVEETQYFGPGTRLLVL.

This chain links TRBV9 with TRBJ2-5, with D possibly TRBD2 on 6 matching bases. This CDR3 has 15 residues. The ends were cut back, 4 bases at V and 5 bases at J, with 18 bases in the middle. Germline-derived CDR1 and CDR2 are SGDLS and YYNGEE. This CDR3 reads CASSPSGGRGETQYF. CDR3 DNA: TGTGCCAGCAGCCCATCCGGGGGAAGAGGGGAGACCCAGTACTTC.

The J gene is TRBJ2-7, the V gene TRBV5-6; no clear D. In germline, CDR1 is SGHDT, CDR2 YYEEEE. With 4 bases removed from V and 7 bases from J, the gap between germline ends came to 6 bases. There are 10 residues in the CDR3. CDR3 region: CASSDREQYF. CDR3 bases: TGTGCCAGCAGCGACCGGGAGCAGTACTTC.

J is TRBJ1-2 and V is TRBV7-2, with D hard to call. Trimming stripped 5 bases from V and 10 bases from J, with 14 bases between. This CDR3 contains 12 residues. Germline CDR1 is SGHTA and CDR2 is FQGNSA. The CDR3 sequence: CASSPRSVDYTF. The DNA of the CDR3 is TGTGCCAGCAGCCCGAGAAGTGTAGACTACACCTTC.

CDR3: CASSVVGNYGYTF. The CDR3 DNA reads as TGTGCCAGCAGCGTAGTGGGGAACTATGGCTACACCTTC. V is TRBV9 and J is TRBJ1-2; D gene unclear. V was trimmed by 0 bases and J by 2 bases, leaving 5 bases between them. The CDR3 consists of 13 residues. Per germline, CDR1 SGDLS and CDR2 YYNGEE.

The V and J genes are TRBV6-5 and TRBJ1-4, with D possibly being TRBD1 (5 bases). Germline assignment: CDR1 MNHEY and CDR2 SVGAGI. V lost 6 bases, J lost 8 bases, and 16 bases lay in between. The length of the CDR3 is 14 residues. CDR3 residues: CASRKGGGDEKLFF. In nucleotides, the CDR3 is TGTGCCAGCAGGAAGGGAGGCGGGGACGAAAAACTGTTTTTT.

The V gene is TRBV2, the J gene TRBJ2-1; D possibly corresponds to TRBD2 (5 bases). Trimming left V 1 base short and J 10 bases short, with 5 bases between. CDR1 SNHLY and CDR2 FYNNEI come from the germline V gene. The CDR3 covers 11 residues. For the CDR3, the DNA is TGTGCCAGCAGTGAAGGGGAGGAGCAGTTCTTC. Translating it yields CASSEGEEQFF.